This T cell receptor beta chain derives from a study of vaccination and CD4 T cells after COVID-19. Cultured CD4+ T cell DNA underwent sequencing with the Oncomine TCR Beta short-read assay. Cultured CD4+ T cells yielded the extracted genomic DNA. TCRdb itself ran the PCR reads through MiXCR, one entry per CDR3 protein. The profile shows approximately 11,000 distinct CDR3 sequences, 20% to 25% of them singletons. Regarding this clonotype: Its antigen remains unknown.

Trimming removed 3 bases from V and 2 bases from J, with 6 bases in between. Germline V gene data show CDR1 as SNHLY and CDR2 as FYNNEI. This CDR3 comprises 13 residues. Specified treatment: roughly 11-day PBMC culture with coronavirus spike peptide pools or control peptides (ViraFEST assay). The origin of this receptor is a human donor who received a COVID-19 vaccine. The specimen was CD4+ T cells from blood, cultured in vitro, collected before SARS-CoV-2 vaccination. This chain connects TRBV2 to TRBJ2-3; D is uncertain. The chain's CDR3 is CASSDQPTDTQYF. DNA of the CDR3: TGTGCCAGCAGTGACCAACCCACAGATACGCAGTATTTT. Combining the CDR3 with reference TRBV2 and TRBJ2-3 gives the whole variable domain EPEVTQTPSHQVTQMGQEVILRCVPISNHLYFYWYRQILGQKVEFLVSFYNNEISEKSEIFDDQFSVERPDGSNFTLKIRSTKLEDSAMYFCASSDQPTDTQYFGPGTRLTVL.